This TCR beta chain comes out of a study of cytomegalovirus exposure and HLA in healthy donors. Broader study findings: Rare TCR sequences dominated, though some public TCRs recurred in many donors.

TCRdb's table, derived via immunoSEQ multiplex PCR, lists solely in-frame clones and lacks some. The repertoire holds 150,000 to 200,000 clones, with roughly 84% as singletons. Details on this clone: Its antigen is unidentified.

This clonotype originated in a man younger than 45 in good health and CMV-seropositive. Specimen: PBMCs.

CDR3 sequence: CASSYDGTSDRNEQFF. In DNA form, the CDR3 reads TGTGCCAGCAGTTACGACGGGACTAGCGATAGGAATGAGCAGTTCTTC. The chain employs TRBV6-5 and TRBJ2-1; TRBD2 aligns across 10 bases. CDR1 and CDR2 (germline): MNHEY, SVGAGI. V shed 2 bases, J shed 7 bases, and the junction held 8 bases outside the gene matches. CDR3 length: 16 amino acids.